The 26 T cell receptor beta chains below all came from one sample that was sequenced in a study of shared clonotypes between healthy human individuals. Assay used: immunoSEQ multiplex PCR; TCRdb lists only in-frame clones, some missing. The sample holds 2 million to 2.5 million clones, about 92% seen once. CD45RO-negative, CCR7-selected cells formed the naive CD8 fraction, which excluded terminally differentiated effector memory CD45RA+ cells. Sample: naive CD8+ T cells from PBMCs. These receptors originate from a man aged 18 to 35 in good health. Some clones in this sample may be carry-over from other donors' samples.

The genes are TRBV4-1 and TRBJ2-6; no firm D call. V shed 4 bases and J shed 0 bases, with 7 bases lying between them. Germline CDR1 and CDR2: MGHRA and YSYEKL. The CDR3 has 15 residues. The CDR3 bases are TGCGCCAGCAGCCGGGCCCTCTCTGGGGCCAACGTCCTGACTTTC. It specifies CASSRALSGANVLTF.

The chain uses TRBV5-6 and TRBJ2-1; 7 bases are shared with TRBD1. Trimming removed 2 bases from V and 2 bases from J; junction bases left unmatched: 4. The germline V gene has CDR1 SGHDT and CDR2 YYEEEE. The length of the CDR3 is 15 residues. CDR3 residues: CASSFSRGPYNEQFF. The CDR3 DNA follows: TGTGCCAGCAGCTTTTCGAGGGGGCCCTACAATGAGCAGTTCTTC. The full variable domain, in which reference TRBV5-6 and TRBJ2-1 provide the parts outside the CDR3, is DAGVTQSPTHLIKTRGQQVTLRCSPKSGHDTVSWYQQALGQGPQFIFQYYEEEERQRGNFPDRFSGHQFPNYSSELNVNALLLGDSALYLCASSFSRGPYNEQFFGPGTRLTVL.

This chain joins TRBV2 and TRBJ2-7, with 8 bases fitting TRBD1. This CDR3 is 15 amino acids long. CDR1 is SNHLY and CDR2 is FYNNEI in the germline V gene. The J segment lost 3 bases and the V segment lost 6 bases, leaving 10 bases of the junction unmatched. CDR3: CASRTRQGQNYEQYF. The CDR3 DNA reads as TGTGCCAGCAGGACCAGACAGGGGCAAAACTACGAGCAGTACTTC.

The CDR3 protein is CASSIALTRGHYEQYF. For the CDR3, the DNA is TGTGCCAGTAGTATAGCCCTGACTCGGGGGCACTACGAGCAGTACTTC. J is TRBJ2-7 and V is TRBV19, with D possibly being TRBD1 or TRBD2 (6 bases each). Germline lookup yields CDR1 LNHDA and CDR2 SQIVND (reference sequence). Trimming cost V 1 base and J 3 bases, with 16 bases left between them. This CDR3 region has 16 residues.

The chain links TRBV4-3 to TRBJ1-5, with TRBD1 identical over 10 bases. This CDR3 comprises 14 residues. Trimming removed 3 bases from V and 5 bases from J; junction bases left unmatched: 1. The germline V gene encodes CDR1 LGHNA and CDR2 YSLEER. CDR3 sequence: CASSHGTGDQPQHF. The CDR3 DNA reads as TGCGCCAGCAGCCACGGGACAGGGGATCAGCCCCAGCATTTT.

The chain is built from TRBV11-3 and TRBJ2-7, with 7 bases aligning to TRBD1. The germline V gene has CDR1 SGHNT and CDR2 YENEEA. Unmatched junction bases numbered 3, after V lost 0 bases and J lost 1 base. The CDR3 has 15 residues. CDR3 nucleotides: TGTGCCAGCAGCTTAGAGGGGGACAGTTCCTACGAGCAGTACTTC. This gives the protein CASSLEGDSSYEQYF.

The chain recombines TRBV4-2 with TRBJ2-5; a weak D match, TRBD1 (5 bases). This CDR3 contains 14 residues. Trimming took off 1 base at V and 5 bases at J, with 11 bases between the two ends. The V gene's germline CDR1 is LGHNA and CDR2 YNFKEQ. The CDR3 sequence: CASSQVSGLETQYF. The CDR3 DNA reads as TGTGCCAGCAGCCAAGTCTCAGGGCTGGAGACCCAGTACTTC.

A remark on this clone: The same CDR3 arises from other DNA sequences in this sample as well. This rearrangement joins TRBV6-5 to TRBJ2-1; TRBD2 matches at 7 bases. This CDR3 region has 15 residues. With 4 bases clipped from V and 3 bases from J, the junction kept 6 bases outside the gene matches. Germline values: CDR1 MNHEY, CDR2 SVGAGI. The CDR3 sequence: CASSLGTTSYNEQFF. CDR3 DNA sequence: TGTGCCAGCAGTTTAGGGACTACGAGCTACAATGAGCAGTTCTTC.

This chain joins TRBV30 and TRBJ1-3; D is uncertain. The V end was cut by 0 bases, the J end by 2 bases, with 14 bases between. The CDR3 covers 16 residues. In germline, CDR1 is GTSNPN, CDR2 SVGIG (reference sequence). DNA of the CDR3: TGTGCCTGGAGTGTAACCTCCGACCTAGCTGGAAACACCATATATTTT. Translating it yields CAWSVTSDLAGNTIYF.

As to this clone: Other DNA sequences in this specimen translate into the identical CDR3. J is TRBJ2-3 and V is TRBV28, with D unresolved. CDR1 MDHEN and CDR2 SYDVKM come from the germline V gene. Trimming cost V 2 bases and J 4 bases, with 4 bases left between them. This CDR3 comprises 12 residues. CDR3 protein: CASSLNADTQYF. CDR3 in DNA: TGTGCCAGCAGTTTAAATGCAGATACGCAGTATTTT.

This chain links TRBV28 with TRBJ2-1, with D hard to call. V lost 8 bases, J lost 0 bases, and 26 bases lay in between. CDR1 is MDHEN, CDR2 SYDVKM, per germline. The CDR3 length is 19 residues. The DNA of the CDR3 is TGTGCCAGCGGGGTGGTCGACCGACCGTCCCCGAGCTCCTACAATGAGCAGTTCTTC. It is translated as CASGVVDRPSPSSYNEQFF. The full variable domain, in which reference TRBV28 and TRBJ2-1 provide the parts outside the CDR3, is DVKVTQSSRYLVKRTGEKVFLECVQDMDHENMFWYRQDPGLGLRLIYFSYDVKMKEKGDIPEGYSVSREKKERFSLILESASTNQTSMYLCASGVVDRPSPSSYNEQFFGPGTRLTVL.

This rearrangement joins TRBV15 to TRBJ1-2; D is unresolved. The CDR3 length is 15 residues. Per the germline V gene, CDR1 is LNHNV and CDR2 is YYDKDF (reference sequence). Trimming removed 0 bases at V and 1 base at J, with 9 bases between. In DNA, the CDR3 is TGTGCCACCAGCAGAGAACGAGGGAATAACTATGGCTACACCTTC. It translates to CATSRERGNNYGYTF.

The table lists this clone with a count of one. The chain uses TRBV29-1 and TRBJ2-1; 7 bases fit TRBD2. The CDR3 spans 16 residues. CDR1 and CDR2 from the germline V gene are SQVTM and ANQGSEA. After removal of 3 bases from V and 4 bases from J, the junction contained 12 bases not matched to a gene. CDR3 sequence: CSVERGRVNSYNEQFF. Written as DNA, the CDR3 is TGCAGCGTTGAGCGCGGGAGAGTTAATTCGTACAATGAGCAGTTCTTC.

The chain has TRBV4-1 and TRBJ2-2, with D possibly being TRBD1 or TRBD2 (5 bases each). The germline gives CDR1 MGHRA, CDR2 YSYEKL. V was clipped by 1 base and J by 6 bases, with 15 bases between them. The CDR3 totals 16 residues. The CDR3 region has the DNA TGCGCCAGCAGCCAAGGCTCGGTCAGGGACGCCGGGGAGCTGTTTTTT. Encoded protein: CASSQGSVRDAGELFF.

A word on this clone: The sample carries other DNA sequences with the same CDR3. The chain combines TRBV18 with TRBJ2-5, with unresolved D. V shed 0 bases and J shed 2 bases, with 4 bases lying between them. In germline, CDR1 is KGHSH, CDR2 LQKENI. The CDR3 extends over 13 amino acids. CDR3 residues: CASSPPTQETQYF. The CDR3 DNA is TGTGCCAGCTCACCACCCACGCAAGAGACCCAGTACTTC.

The chain has TRBV14 and TRBJ2-5, with 7 bases matching TRBD2. The CDR3 runs to 16 residues. The germline V gene has CDR1 SGHDN and CDR2 FVKESK. J gave up 1 base and V 3 bases, and 8 bases lay outside the gene matches. CDR3: CASSHWAGAGQETQYF. In nucleotides, the CDR3 is TGTGCCAGCAGCCACTGGGCGGGAGCGGGCCAAGAGACCCAGTACTTC. Drawing the rest from reference TRBV14 and TRBJ2-5, the complete variable domain is EAGVTQFPSHSVIEKGQTVTLRCDPISGHDNLYWYRRVMGKEIKFLLHFVKESKQDESGMPNNRFLAERTGGTYSTLKVQPAELEDSGVYFCASSHWAGAGQETQYFGPGTRLLVL.

This sequence joins TRBV7-9 and TRBJ2-2, with unresolved D. CDR1 is SEHNR and CDR2 is FQNEAQ in the germline V gene (reference sequence). Trimming pared 5 bases from V and 4 bases from J, leaving 5 bases between. The CDR3 loop spans 12 amino acids. The CDR3 DNA reads TGTGCCAGCAGCCCTGTCACCGGGGAGCTGTTTTTT. Protein sequence: CASSPVTGELFF.

CDR3 amino acids: CASSAGYREPQHF. CDR3 coding DNA: TGCGCCAGCAGTGCAGGGTACCGTGAACCCCAGCATTTT. This rearrangement joins TRBV10-2 to TRBJ1-5; perhaps TRBD1 as D (5 bases). The CDR3 runs to 13 residues. Trimming left V 4 bases short and J 10 bases short, with 14 bases between. CDR1 WSHSY and CDR2 SAAADI come from the germline V gene.

The chain couples TRBV28 to TRBJ2-2, with D unresolved. Germline V lookup: CDR1 MDHEN, CDR2 SYDVKM. CDR3 length: 14 residues. Trimming left V 4 bases short and J 0 bases short, with 6 bases between. The DNA for the CDR3 is TGTGCCAGCAGTTCCTTTTCGAACACCGGGGAGCTGTTTTTT. Translated: CASSSFSNTGELFF.

The chain combines TRBV19 with TRBJ1-5; 7 bases fit TRBD1. Germline values: CDR1 LNHDA, CDR2 SQIVND (reference sequence). Trimming took 5 bases from V and 6 from J; bases not matched to a gene: 10. This CDR3 is 15 amino acids long. The CDR3 DNA sequence: TGTGCCAGTAGTTCCCGGGACAGCGTCTTTCAGCCCCAGCATTTT. Its protein is CASSSRDSVFQPQHF.

V is TRBV10-1 and J is TRBJ2-2; a possible D gene is TRBD1 (5 bases). The CDR3 has 14 amino acids. Germline values: CDR1 WNHNN, CDR2 SYGVQD (reference sequence). Trimming stripped 2 bases from V and 1 base from J, with 5 bases between. The DNA for the CDR3 is TGCGCCAGCAGTGAGAGGGGGAACACCGGGGAGCTGTTTTTT. Translated, it gives CASSERGNTGELFF.

With respect to this clone: This same CDR3 is encoded by further DNA sequences in the sample. The chain uses TRBV11-2 and TRBJ2-3; D tentatively reads TRBD1 or TRBD2 (6 bases each). Trimming cost V 1 base and J 4 bases, with 12 bases left between them. CDR1 is SGHAT, CDR2 FQNNGV, per germline. The CDR3 covers 15 residues. The CDR3 nucleotides are TGTGCCAGCAGCTTAGGTGGGGGGCGAGCAGATACGCAGTATTTT. Its translation: CASSLGGGRADTQYF.

This clone was counted once. The chain is built from TRBV2 and TRBJ2-1, with 11 bases that match TRBD2. The ends lost 5 bases at V and 2 bases at J; junction bases unmatched: 8. Germline V gene lookup returns CDR1 SNHLY and CDR2 FYNNEI. This CDR3 comprises 17 residues. Here the CDR3 reads CASSSPIAGGAYNEQFF. The CDR3 nucleotides read TGTGCCAGCAGTTCGCCTATAGCGGGGGGGGCCTACAATGAGCAGTTCTTC.

V gene TRBV25-1 combines with J gene TRBJ2-6, with D perhaps matching TRBD2 (6 bases). CDR1 and CDR2 (germline): MGHDK, SYGVNS. V dropped 8 bases and J dropped 0 bases, with 17 bases sitting between them. This CDR3 spans 17 amino acids. As DNA, the CDR3 is TGTGCCAGCCGGCCGGGGGACGGCGTCTCTGGGGCCAACGTCCTGACTTTC. Translation: CASRPGDGVSGANVLTF.

This clone was recorded only once. The chain uses TRBV6-1 and TRBJ2-4; D gene ambiguous. The V end was cut by 3 bases, the J end by 0 bases, with 21 bases between. Germline CDR1 MNHNS, CDR2 SASEGT. This CDR3 has 19 residues. CDR3 region: CASSDGVLYGRLAKNIQYF. DNA for the CDR3: TGTGCCAGCAGTGATGGAGTCCTGTACGGACGGCTAGCCAAAAACATTCAGTACTTC.

This clone was detected only once. The rearrangement links TRBV9 to TRBJ2-1, with D perhaps being TRBD1 or TRBD2 (5 bases each). The CDR3 loop spans 15 amino acids. Germline CDR1 SGDLS, CDR2 YYNGEE. V was pared by 6 bases and J by 2 bases, with 15 bases between. CDR3 sequence (DNA): TGTGCCAGCACCCCGGGGCGGGTACCCTACAATGAGCAGTTCTTC. Residues: CASTPGRVPYNEQFF.